Below, 27 T cell receptor beta chains from the same sample are listed, as sequenced in a study of T-cell reconstitution after alpha-beta-depleted transplantation in children. Molecular barcoding with unique molecular identifiers was used for the TCRbeta library. TCRdb redid the calling of the PCR reads with MiXCR, one entry per CDR3 protein. The sample lists around 800,000 distinct CDR3 sequences, approximately 15% occurring once. Material: PBMCs, mostly from graft donor cells, obtained 360 days after TCRalphabeta/CD19-depleted stem cell transplant. The receptor source for this set is a male patient younger than 18 who had a stem cell transplant for acute lymphoblastic leukemia, so the T cells may come from the graft donor.

The chain is built from TRBV5-1 and TRBJ2-1; 11 bases are shared with TRBD2. Germline V gene sequence: CDR1 SGHRS, CDR2 YFSETQ. Losses at the gene ends were 4 bases for V and 1 base for J; bases not matched to a gene: 22. This CDR3 comprises 22 residues. CDR3 loop: CASSQIPRLAGRFLTSYNEQFF. The CDR3 DNA reads TGCGCCAGCAGCCAAATCCCGAGACTAGCGGGACGCTTTCTTACATCCTACAATGAGCAGTTCTTC.

This clonotype came up a few times. V and J are TRBV20-1 and TRBJ2-1; TRBD2 might be the D (6 bases). The CDR3 is 10 residues long. Germline CDR1 DFQATT, CDR2 SNEGSKA (reference sequence). Trimming removed 3 bases at V and 13 bases at J, with 10 bases between. CDR3 in DNA: TGCAGTGCTAGCGGGAGAAGACAGTTCTTC. As protein: CSASGRRQFF.

The rearrangement uses TRBV12-5 and TRBJ2-1, with D unclear. V lost 7 bases and J lost 5, with 15 bases in between. CDR3 length: 14 amino acids. Per germline, CDR1 LGHNT and CDR2 FRNRAP. CDR3 region: CASVLMWGDNEQFF. The CDR3 DNA reads TGTGCTAGTGTTCTCATGTGGGGTGACAATGAGCAGTTCTTC.

V usage is TRBV5-1 and J usage is TRBJ1-4; 8 positions agree with TRBD1. From germline, CDR1 is SGHRS and CDR2 YFSETQ. This CDR3 comprises 14 residues. V was clipped by 4 bases and J by 3 bases; unmatched bases: 2. DNA for the CDR3: TGCGCCAGCAGCGCAGGGGGCCCTAATGAAAAACTGTTTTTT. It yields the protein CASSAGGPNEKLFF.

The chain has TRBV7-8 and TRBJ1-5; tentatively, D is TRBD1 (5 bases). Trimming left V 5 bases short and J 11 bases short, with 25 bases between. This CDR3 is built from 16 residues. CDR1 and CDR2 from the germline V gene are SGHVS and FQNEAQ. The DNA for the CDR3 is TGTGCCAGCAGCCCAGTCCGGAGGAGGGGACGGGAGGCCCAGCATTTT. Translating gives CASSPVRRRGREAQHF.

This clonotype was counted a single time. The chain carries TRBV5-1 and TRBJ2-6; tentative D call: TRBD1 (5 bases). Germline assignment: CDR1 SGHRS and CDR2 YFSETQ. CDR3 length: 14 residues. V was clipped by 4 bases and J by 2 bases, with 7 bases between them. The CDR3 DNA sequence: TGCGCCAGCAGCGCGACAGCTGGGGCCAACGTCCTGACTTTC. It translates to CASSATAGANVLTF.

This clonotype was picked up a small number of times. This chain links TRBV10-1 with TRBJ2-1; D is possibly TRBD1 (5 bases). The germline CDR1 and CDR2 sequences are WNHNN and SYGVQD (reference sequence). The length of the CDR3 is 16 residues. Trimming removed 6 bases from V and 0 bases from J, with 15 bases in between. In DNA, the CDR3 is TGCGCCAGCAGCTCTCTCCGGACAACCTCCTACAATGAGCAGTTCTTC. It specifies CASSSLRTTSYNEQFF.

This rearrangement joins TRBV28 to TRBJ2-5; 9 nucleotides match TRBD1. J lost 8 bases, V lost 5 bases, and 15 bases had no gene match. Germline V CDR1 and CDR2: MDHEN, SYDVKM. This CDR3 region has 16 residues. CDR3 amino acids: CASSIPGTGIRVTQYF. The CDR3 nucleotides read TGTGCCAGCAGTATCCCCGGGACAGGGATAAGAGTAACCCAGTACTTC.

In its sample, this clonotype was seen a few times. The chain couples TRBV15 to TRBJ2-4; TRBD2 matches 7 bases. The ends lost 0 bases at V and 1 base at J; junction bases unmatched: 12. The CDR3 runs to 19 residues. CDR1 is LNHNV and CDR2 is YYDKDF in the germline V gene (reference sequence). The CDR3 sequence is CATSRDPASGNTAKNIQYF. The CDR3 DNA sequence: TGTGCCACCAGCAGAGATCCGGCTAGCGGTAATACCGCCAAAAACATTCAGTACTTC.

This chain links TRBV4-1 with TRBJ1-2, with no clear D. V was trimmed by 0 bases and J by 1 base, leaving 18 bases between them. Looked up from germline, CDR1 is MGHRA and CDR2 is YSYEKL. This CDR3 has 18 residues. The CDR3 bases are TGCGCCAGCAGCCAAGATCGAGGACGGACGGTTAGTAACTATGGCTACACCTTC. Encoded protein: CASSQDRGRTVSNYGYTF.

The chain employs TRBV12-3 or TRBV12-4 and TRBJ2-1; D unresolved. V was clipped by 1 base and J by 8 bases, with 9 bases between them. The CDR3 covers 13 residues. CDR3 protein: CASSLVHGYEQFF. CDR3 DNA sequence: TGTGCCAGCAGTTTAGTTCATGGGTATGAGCAGTTCTTC.

The table lists this clonotype with a few counts. In DNA, the CDR3 is TGTGCCAGCAGCCGTTTCTCCGTGGATACGCAGTATTTT. Translating gives CASSRFSVDTQYF. This chain uses TRBV3-1 with TRBJ2-3; no clear D. There are 13 residues in the CDR3. From germline, CDR1 is LGHDT and CDR2 YNNKEL (reference sequence). V was cut by 4 bases and J by 6 bases, with 11 bases left in between.

The V and J genes are TRBV29-1 and TRBJ2-7, with 9 nucleotides matching TRBD1. CDR3 length equals 14 residues. V was clipped by 4 bases and J by 7 bases; unmatched bases: 11. CDR1 and CDR2 from the germline V gene are SQVTM and ANQGSEA. CDR3 coding DNA: TGCAGCGTTGCAGCTGGGACAGGGTATCGGGAGCAGTACTTC. Protein: CSVAAGTGYREQYF.

This clonotype appeared many times. The J gene is TRBJ2-3, the V gene TRBV5-1, with D tentatively TRBD1 or TRBD2 (5 bases each). V gave up 1 base and J gave up 1 base, with 7 bases separating them. Germline V lookup: CDR1 SGHRS, CDR2 YFSETQ. The CDR3 sequence is 14 residues long. CDR3 residues: CASSLTGRTDTQYF. CDR3 DNA sequence: TGCGCCAGCAGCTTGACGGGACGCACAGATACGCAGTATTTT.

At least ten counts were recorded for this clonotype. One end of the junction is discordant with germline, which a read error may explain. This chain uses TRBV20-1 with TRBJ2-3; D possibly corresponds to TRBD2 (5 bases). The CDR3 is 12 residues long. Germline V gene sequence: CDR1 DFQATT, CDR2 SNEGSKA (reference sequence). DNA of the CDR3: TGCAGTGTTAGAGGGCGGGTGGATACGCAGTATTTT. Residues: CSVRGRVDTQYF.

This clonotype has just a few counts. The V gene is TRBV9, the J gene TRBJ1-1; no definite D call. The germline gives CDR1 SGDLS, CDR2 YYNGEE. The CDR3 runs to 14 residues. V was trimmed by 0 bases and J by 4 bases, leaving 10 bases between them. The CDR3 DNA follows: TGTGCCAGCAGCGTAGTTCCGGGATCCACTGAAGCTTTCTTT. Translated: CASSVVPGSTEAFF. The complete variable domain, with remaining parts taken from reference TRBV9 and TRBJ1-1, reads DSGVTQTPKHLITATGQRVTLRCSPRSGDLSVYWYQQSLDQGLQFLIQYYNGEERAKGNILERFSAQQFPDLHSELNLSSLELGDSALYFCASSVVPGSTEAFFGQGTRLTVV.

This clonotype was recorded at least ten times. The V call is TRBV4-1, the J call TRBJ2-7, with 7 bases aligning to TRBD2. The CDR3 covers 15 residues. V shed 1 base, J shed 0 bases, and the junction held 3 bases outside the gene matches. Germline values: CDR1 MGHRA, CDR2 YSYEKL. CDR3 in DNA: TGCGCCAGCAGCCAAGCGGGAGGTCTCTCCTACGAGCAGTACTTC. Translating it yields CASSQAGGLSYEQYF.

The chain employs TRBV12-3 or TRBV12-4 and TRBJ2-3, with 9 bases identical to TRBD2. This CDR3 is built from 15 residues. Trimming at V came to 6 bases and at J to 4 bases, leaving 8 bases not matched to a gene. The CDR3 DNA follows: TGTGCCAGCAGCCCGGGACTAGCTATGGCAGATACGCAGTATTTT. It codes for CASSPGLAMADTQYF.

The V and J genes are TRBV6-5 and TRBJ2-5; D possibly matches TRBD1 or TRBD2 (5 bases each). V lost 0 bases, J lost 3 bases, and 11 bases lay in between. The CDR3 is made up of 15 amino acids. Germline V CDR1 and CDR2: MNHEY, SVGAGI. CDR3 DNA sequence: TGTGCCAGCAGTTACTCGAGGGGTGGCGAAGAGACCCAGTACTTC. Its protein is CASSYSRGGEETQYF.

Turning to this clonotype: Germline and junction disagree at one end, which may indicate a read error. V and J are TRBV12-3 or TRBV12-4 and TRBJ1-1, with TRBD1 matching 7 bases. The CDR3 is 15 amino acids. The CDR3 DNA follows: TGTACCAGCAGTACCTCACAGGGGTTGAACACTGAAGCTTTCTTT. It specifies CTSSTSQGLNTEAFF.

At least ten counts were recorded for this clonotype. The chain recombines TRBV12-3 or TRBV12-4 with TRBJ1-3; a weak D match, TRBD1 (5 bases). Trimming shortened V by 6 bases and J by 2 bases, and 11 bases separated the two germline ends. This CDR3 comprises 14 residues. The CDR3, as DNA: TGTGCCAGCAGGCCCACGGGGGCTGGAAACACCATATATTTT. Translation gives CASRPTGAGNTIYF.

This clonotype was observed many times. V gene TRBV27 combines with J gene TRBJ2-7, with 7 nucleotides matching TRBD2. Looked up from germline, CDR1 is MNHEY and CDR2 is SMNVEV (reference sequence). The junction had 14 bases not matched to a gene; V was cut back by 4 bases and J by 5 bases. The CDR3 totals 16 residues. The CDR3 protein is CASSSSPLAGENEQYF. DNA of the CDR3: TGTGCCAGCAGTTCAAGCCCCTTGGCGGGAGAGAACGAGCAGTACTTC.

The chain couples TRBV23-1 to TRBJ2-4, with D possibly TRBD1 on 6 matching bases. TRBV23-1 is flagged as an ORF with uncertain function. The CDR3 consists of 15 residues. Trimming cost V 5 bases and J 0 bases, with 11 bases left between them. The DNA of the CDR3 is TGCGCCAGCAGTTACAGGGATCCAGCCAAAAACATTCAGTACTTC. It codes for CASSYRDPAKNIQYF.

This clonotype was counted between two and nine times. This chain uses TRBV12-3 or TRBV12-4 with TRBJ2-2, with D possibly being TRBD2 (6 bases). This CDR3 has 15 residues. Trimming cost V 0 bases and J 8 bases, with 13 bases left between them. In nucleotides, the CDR3 is TGTGCCAGCAGTTTAGCGCTCGGGGGTGCGGGGGAGCTGTTTTTT. This sequence encodes CASSLALGGAGELFF.

This clonotype has more than one count but fewer than ten. The chain joins TRBV20-1 to TRBJ1-5; D remains ambiguous. Trimming removed 3 bases at V and 5 bases at J, with 14 bases between. Germline-derived CDR1 and CDR2 are DFQATT and SNEGSKA (reference sequence). This CDR3 region has 14 residues. CDR3 in amino acids: CSASESLIDQPQHF. For the CDR3, the DNA is TGCAGTGCTAGTGAGTCGCTAATCGATCAGCCCCAGCATTTT.

This clonotype has only a few counts. The chain combines TRBV12-3 or TRBV12-4 with TRBJ2-2; TRBD1 matches at 9 bases. With V trimmed by 6 bases and J by 5 bases, 13 bases remained unmatched. The CDR3 contains 17 residues. The CDR3 nucleotides read TGTGCCAGCAGCTCAATCCGGGACAGGGATTATACCGGGGAGCTGTTTTTT. Its protein product is CASSSIRDRDYTGELFF.

There are a few counts of this clonotype. The chain couples TRBV7-3 to TRBJ2-3; 9 positions match TRBD2. After removal of 5 bases from V and 6 bases from J, the junction contained 12 bases not matched to a gene. The CDR3 extends over 16 amino acids. Germline V gene data show CDR1 as SGHTA and CDR2 as FQGTGA. The CDR3 DNA follows: TGTGCCAGCAGCACCACCGGGACTAGCCTGGGGGATACGCAGTATTTT. Protein sequence: CASSTTGTSLGDTQYF.